This T cell receptor (beta chain) originates from a study of a mutant IDH1 vaccine in newly diagnosed glioma. Study as a whole: The vaccination schedule gave patients eight doses in weeks 1, 3, 5, 7, 11, 15, 19 and 23. Radiotherapy, temozolomide, or both had been given previously, and both were given to most. An approximately 62% male, 37.5% female split and a mean age of roughly 44 years characterized treated patients.

A note on this clone: Its antigen is undetermined.

Whole-study findings and limits: With respect to changes in top peripheral T cell clonotypes, pseudoprogression seemed unrelated.

Method: immunoSEQ multiplex PCR; TCRdb's copy keeps in-frame clones and lacks some. The data show 50,000 to 70,000 clones, with roughly 84% seen just once and about 14% held by the top ten. The time point: week 23, last vaccination. The vaccine gave 300 ug of a 20-mer mutant IDH1 peptide subcutaneously per dose. The CDR3 loop spans 15 amino acids. Germline V gene sequence: CDR1 SGHTA, CDR2 FQGNSA. Trimming stripped 2 bases from V and 3 bases from J, with 13 bases between. The sequenced sample was PBMCs, obtained from a glioma patient whose treatment included an IDH1 peptide vaccine. The source is a man aged 18 to 30 with glioma. The chain recombines TRBV7-2 with TRBJ1-1, with D unclear. The CDR3 loop is CASSLFVSGDTEAFF. CDR3 nucleotides: TGTGCCAGCAGCTTATTTGTTTCAGGAGACACTGAAGCTTTCTTT.